This section outlines one TCR beta chain sequence together with its context. There is no known antigen for this receptor. The input lacks base qualities; no much larger clone sits a single base away. TCRbeta CDR3 regions were amplified from genomic DNA by means of the immunoSEQ Assay, a bias-controlled multiplex PCR. The study's processing was this. The number of nucleated cells in each sample was estimated from the amplification of reference gene primers within the assay. To quantify the absolute abundance of each unique TCRbeta CDR3 rearrangement, sequence reads were collapsed and filtered. Productive Simpson clonality was computed per sample as the square root of Simpson's diversity index over productive rearrangements. This immuneACCESS table, as held by TCRdb, lists in-frame sequences with V and J called but not all clones. Of the missing ones, under half trace to an unresolved V gene in checked studies; the others have no known cause. V, J and clone size were drawn from that table, and D and trimming were deduced from the DNA. Present in this sample are 200,000 or so clones, around 89% of which were seen just once. About 2.6% of the sample rests with the top ten.

The data originate from a study of blood T cell repertoires in COVID-19 (dated by TCRdb to about 2020). Regarding the complete study: Collaborator samples came from the United States, Italy and Spain and covered acute and convalescent phases of COVID-19. The prospective study material was composed of cDNA or gDNA derived from T cells, B-cell-depleted T cells, or PBMCs. Subjects who had been exposed to COVID-19, were actively infected with it, or had recovered from it provided the deeply sampled blood TCRbeta repertoires that made up the dataset. The repertoires were made available in a free public database intended to serve as a resource for research on the immune response to SARS-CoV-2. Samples came from the ongoing ImmuneRACE study (first 160 participants) plus 1,254 subjects from 6 global collaborators. Nearly every sample came with metadata listing a de-identified subject ID, COVID-19 status, age in years and sex. Where available, HLA class I and class II types were obtained from metadata supplied by the sample provider rather than from assay-based typing.

The paper's findings and limits, for the study overall: The quantity of clinical and demographic metadata differed by source and by participant and was supplied without curation.

Enrolling through a virtual design, the prospective study's participants ranged in age from roughly 18 to 100 years and lived across roughly 23 United States geographic areas. In the prospective study, participants were assigned to cohorts based on the clinical history participants reported in a screening survey and a study questionnaire. ImmuneRACE Cohort 3 recovered participants were defined by two consecutive negative NP/OP PCR tests, healthcare professional clearance, or symptom resolution. Each participant in the prospective study had whole blood, serum and a nasopharyngeal or oropharyngeal swab collected by mobile phlebotomists. Participants in the prospective study had the option to provide additional blood draws and questionnaires over an approximately 2-month period. Blood samples from the prospective study were shipped frozen or at room temperature prior to DNA extraction. From the cysteine through the phenylalanine, the CDR3 covers 15 amino acids. Just CDR3 DNA is preserved here, 45 bases in frame from base 1. The V end loses 2 bases and the J end loses 2 bases, and a stretch of 10 bases separates them. The germline V gene (reference sequence) sets CDR1 to LNHDA and CDR2 to SQIVND.

Sequenced input: PBMCs or T cells enriched from blood (not recorded which). Recombination linked TRBV19 to TRBJ1-5; no D segment can be confidently identified. This clonotype was sampled from a woman in her twenties or thirties who had recovered from COVID-19. CDR3 region: CASSIWAAGNQPQHF. DNA sequence: TGTGCCAGTAGTATATGGGCAGCGGGCAATCAGCCCCAGCATTTT.